This T cell receptor (beta chain) was retrieved from a study of T cells after yellow fever vaccination. Looked up from germline, CDR1 is SGHNT and CDR2 is YYREEE (reference sequence). Trimming at V came to 0 bases and at J to 6 bases, leaving 1 base not matched to a gene. The CDR3 contains 13 residues. One entry per CDR3 protein, called by TCRdb with MiXCR from the 5' RACE reads. This table holds approximately 300,000 distinct CDR3 sequences, roughly 10% found once. The source is a man aged 18 to 30 who received the YFV17D yellow fever vaccine. This specimen was CD4+ T cells sorted from PBMCs, taken 45 days after the yellow fever booster vaccination. The gene calls are TRBV5-4 and TRBJ2-7; TRBD1 matches at 9 bases. CDR3 in amino acids: CASSLGDRVEQYF. Written as DNA, the CDR3 is TGTGCCAGCAGCTTGGGGGACAGGGTCGAGCAGTACTTC. The complete variable domain, with remaining parts taken from reference TRBV5-4 and TRBJ2-7, reads ETGVTQSPTHLIKTRGQQVTLRCSSQSGHNTVSWYQQALGQGPQFIFQYYREEENGRGNFPPRFSGLQFPNYSSELNVNALELDDSALYLCASSLGDRVEQYFGPGTRLTVT.